This TCR beta chain was observed in a study of cytomegalovirus exposure and HLA in healthy donors. The PCR contained 60 Vbeta and 13 Jbeta primers. Libraries were prepared by immunoSEQ multiplex PCR; TCRdb keeps only in-frame clonotypes and omits some of them. The sample lists 87,000 or so clones, about 7.6% occurring once. V dropped 6 bases and J dropped 9 bases, with 12 bases sitting between them. CDR3 length: 12 residues. Germline CDR1 is SNHLY and CDR2 is FYNNEI. This clone was counted between two and nine times. Its antigen remains unknown. Study-wide results and limits: Cytomegalovirus association was assigned to under 200 TCR beta chains. TCR beta V- and J-gene trimming, according to a later analysis, was linked to a missense DCLRE1C variant. Some V segments, TRBV6-2 and TRBV6-3 among them, were indistinguishable and were therefore excluded.

The genes are TRBV2 and TRBJ2-1; possible D gene TRBD1, 5 bases. The TCR originated in a man aged 45-65 years in good health and CMV-seronegative. Sequencing used PBMCs. CDR3 amino acids: CASSRVGREQFF. CDR3 DNA sequence: TGTGCCAGCAGCAGGGTGGGGCGTGAGCAGTTCTTC.